The 10 T cell receptor beta chains reported below all come from one sample, sequenced in a study of cytomegalovirus exposure and HLA in healthy donors. Primers for the PCR totalled 60 Vbeta and 13 Jbeta. Libraries were prepared by immunoSEQ multiplex PCR; TCRdb keeps only in-frame clonotypes and omits some of them. Among over 130,000 clones listed, about 66% were seen once. Input material: PBMCs. These receptors all come from a male donor in good health and CMV-seronegative.

This sequence joins TRBV7-9 and TRBJ1-2; TRBD1 agrees at 7 bases. The CDR3 has 17 residues. Germline V lookup: CDR1 SEHNR, CDR2 FQNEAQ (reference sequence). V lost 5 bases and J lost 4; bases outside the gene matches: 16. The CDR3 nucleotides read TGTGCCAGCAGCATACGGCCGACAGGGCCCAAGGGCTATGGCTACACCTTC. Translation gives CASSIRPTGPKGYGYTF.

This clone was recorded a few times. This chain joins TRBV5-1 and TRBJ1-1; 8 positions agree with TRBD1. Trimming removed 0 bases from V and 1 base from J; junction bases left unmatched: 5. Germline lookup yields CDR1 SGHRS and CDR2 YFSETQ. CDR3 length: 16 amino acids. CDR3 DNA sequence: TGCGCCAGCAGCTTGGGGGGGACAGGACAGAACACTGAAGCTTTCTTT. Protein: CASSLGGTGQNTEAFF.

To note about this clone: At one boundary the junction diverges from the germline segment, which might be a read error. The chain joins TRBV7-9 to TRBJ2-2; D gene uncertain. The CDR3 contains 14 residues. Looked up from germline, CDR1 is SEHNR and CDR2 is FQNEAQ (reference sequence). The CDR3 spells CSSSPAVETGELFF. CDR3 coding DNA: TGTTCCAGCAGCCCGGCGGTAGAGACCGGGGAGCTGTTTTTT.

The genes are TRBV19 and TRBJ1-4; 7 nucleotides match TRBD1. The germline V gene has CDR1 LNHDA and CDR2 SQIVND (reference sequence). V shed 3 bases and J 4 bases; nucleotides not matched to a gene: 2. This CDR3 contains 14 residues. The CDR3 DNA is TGTGCCAGTAGTATGGGACAGTATAATGAAAAACTGTTTTTT. It encodes CASSMGQYNEKLFF. Full variable domain (rest looked up from reference TRBV19 and TRBJ1-4): DGGITQSPKYLFRKEGQNVTLSCEQNLNHDAMYWYRQDPGQGLRLIYYSQIVNDFQKGDIAEGYSVSREKKESFPLTVTSAQKNPTAFYLCASSMGQYNEKLFFGSGTQLSVL.

The J gene is TRBJ1-5, the V gene TRBV6-1; D not resolved. The CDR3 runs to 15 residues. The germline V and J ends were trimmed by 10 bases and 5 bases, with 21 bases remaining between them. Germline V gene lookup returns CDR1 MNHNS and CDR2 SASEGT. CDR3: CATTIQAGSYQPQHF. CDR3 coding DNA: TGTGCCACCACGATCCAGGCAGGTTCCTATCAGCCCCAGCATTTT.

The chain couples TRBV27 to TRBJ1-6, with D maybe TRBD1 (5 bases). The CDR3 has 17 residues. Germline V gene sequence: CDR1 MNHEY, CDR2 SMNVEV (reference sequence). V lost 2 bases and J lost 3, with 14 bases in between. For the CDR3, the DNA is TGTGCCAGCAGTTTACTCCCAGGGAGGGACTATAATTCACCCCTCCACTTT. This encodes CASSLLPGRDYNSPLHF.

This clone was picked up a small number of times. This chain uses TRBV5-4 with TRBJ2-3; D perhaps matches TRBD1 (6 bases). Trimming stripped 3 bases from V and 3 bases from J, with 17 bases between. The CDR3 is made up of 16 amino acids. Germline V gives CDR1 SGHNT, CDR2 YYREEE (reference sequence). CDR3 region: CASSWGQGPRTDTQYF. For the CDR3, the DNA is TGTGCCAGCAGCTGGGGGCAGGGGCCCAGGACAGATACGCAGTATTTT.

This chain links TRBV5-4 with TRBJ2-1; 9 positions match TRBD1. Germline values: CDR1 SGHNT, CDR2 YYREEE (reference sequence). The V and J ends lost 4 bases and 3 bases, in that order; junction bases with no gene match: 5. The CDR3 is made up of 15 amino acids. The CDR3 DNA reads as TGTGCCAGCAGCAATCCGGGACAGGGCTACAATGAGCAGTTCTTC. This gives the protein CASSNPGQGYNEQFF.

The chain joins TRBV7-9 to TRBJ1-2; possibly TRBD1 for D (5 bases). Trimming removed 0 bases at V and 5 bases at J, with 10 bases between. Germline values: CDR1 SEHNR, CDR2 FQNEAQ (reference sequence). The length of the CDR3 is 14 residues. The DNA of the CDR3 is TGTGCCAGCAGCTTAGCGGCAGGGCCGTATGGCTACACCTTC. Translated: CASSLAAGPYGYTF. The full variable domain, its missing parts supplied by reference TRBV7-9 and TRBJ1-2, is DTGVSQNPRHKITKRGQNVTFRCDPISEHNRLYWYRQTLGQGPEFLTYFQNEAQLEKSRLLSDRFSAERPKGSFSTLEIQRTEQGDSAMYLCASSLAAGPYGYTFGSGTRLTVV.

The chain joins TRBV7-9 to TRBJ2-1; 12 bases map to TRBD1. The germline gives CDR1 SEHNR, CDR2 FQNEAQ (reference sequence). CDR3 length: 15 amino acids. After removal of 3 bases from V and 6 bases from J, the junction contained 3 bases not matched to a gene. DNA for the CDR3: TGTGCCAGCAGCTTCCGGGACAGGGGGCCCAATGAGCAGTTCTTC. It codes for CASSFRDRGPNEQFF.